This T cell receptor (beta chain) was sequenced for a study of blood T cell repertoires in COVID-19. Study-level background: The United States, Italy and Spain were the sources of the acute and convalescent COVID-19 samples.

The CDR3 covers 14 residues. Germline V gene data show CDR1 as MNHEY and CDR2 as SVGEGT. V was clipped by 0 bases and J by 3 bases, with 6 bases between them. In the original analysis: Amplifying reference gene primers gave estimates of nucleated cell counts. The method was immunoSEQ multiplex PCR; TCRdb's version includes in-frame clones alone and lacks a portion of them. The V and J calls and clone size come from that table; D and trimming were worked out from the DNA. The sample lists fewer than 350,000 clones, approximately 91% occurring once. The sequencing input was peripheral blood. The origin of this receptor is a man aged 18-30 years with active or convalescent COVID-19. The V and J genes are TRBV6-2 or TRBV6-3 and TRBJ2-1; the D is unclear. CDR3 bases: TGTGCCAGCAGTTACTCTGGCCTCTACAATGAGCAGTTCTTC. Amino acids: CASSYSGLYNEQFF.